This TCR beta chain is drawn from a study of molecular identifiers for immune sequencing clone quantification. The table lists this clonotype with many counts. What it binds is not known. General observations from the study: Whereas naive cells kept under 1% of molecules in clones above 20 RNA copies, such clones held over 97% in effectors.

Sorting defined naive CD8 T cells as CD8+CD4-CCR7+CD45RA+. Making the bulk TCR libraries relied on previously described methods and listed TCR primers. TCRdb fed the PCR reads into MiXCR, producing one record per CDR3 protein. The sample holds under 600,000 distinct CDR3 sequences, about a quarter seen once. This TCR came from a human donor in good health. Some libraries in this study had Jurkat cell RNA spiked in. What was sequenced was naive CD8+ T cells from blood, with Jurkat cell RNA spiked in. Subset indicated: FACS-sorted CD8+CD4-CCR7+CD45RA+ naive T cells.

CDR3 loop: CSAREIMYEQYF. CDR3 bases: TGCAGTGCTAGAGAAATTATGTACGAGCAGTACTTC. V is TRBV20-1 and J is TRBJ2-7, with D uncertain. The CDR3 covers 12 residues. The germline V gene has CDR1 DFQATT and CDR2 SNEGSKA (reference sequence). V was trimmed by 0 bases and J by 4 bases, leaving 7 bases between them.